This T cell receptor beta chain derives from a study of PD-1 blockade in mismatch repair-deficient tumors. Study information: Patients had about 13 mismatch repair-deficient cancer types and were previously treated and progressing. Overall study results and limits: Rapid post-treatment expansion, then contraction, generally preceding radiologic response, marked tumor-resident clones.

The germline V gene has CDR1 SEHNR and CDR2 FQNEAQ (reference sequence). With V trimmed by 1 base and J by 6 bases, 6 bases remained unmatched. The CDR3 has 14 residues. With regard to this clone: Its antigen is unknown.

Every patient had mismatch repair deficiency by PCR or immunohistochemistry. The protocol was immunoSEQ multiplex PCR, while the TCRdb copy is restricted to in-frame clones and leaves out a portion. Counted here are just under 80,000 clones, 70% to 90% occurring once; the ten biggest clones make up around 5.5%. The receptor comes from an adult with mismatch repair-deficient cancer. The rearrangement joins TRBV7-9 to TRBJ2-7, with 7 bases fitting TRBD2. The starting material was peripheral blood, obtained 44 weeks after starting pembrolizumab. CDR3 sequence: CASSLDAGVIEQYF. In nucleotides, the CDR3 is TGTGCCAGCAGCTTAGATGCGGGAGTGATCGAGCAGTACTTC.